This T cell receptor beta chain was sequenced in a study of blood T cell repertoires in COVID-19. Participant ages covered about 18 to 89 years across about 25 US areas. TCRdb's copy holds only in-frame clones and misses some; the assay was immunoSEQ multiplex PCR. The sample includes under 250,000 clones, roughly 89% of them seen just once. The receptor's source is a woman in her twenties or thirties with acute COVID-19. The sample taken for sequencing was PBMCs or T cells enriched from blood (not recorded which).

CDR3 in amino acids: CASTLGQGLEQFF. The CDR3 DNA sequence: TGTGCCAGCACTCTCGGACAGGGTCTTGAGCAGTTCTTC. The V gene is TRBV2, the J gene TRBJ2-1, with 8 positions matching TRBD1. Trimming removed 7 bases from V and 9 bases from J; junction bases left unmatched: 8. From germline, CDR1 is SNHLY and CDR2 FYNNEI. The CDR3 totals 13 residues.